This TCR beta chain was captured by sequencing in a study of post-analysis software for immune sequencing data. Included in the TCR beta cDNA libraries were unique molecular identifiers. TCRdb reanalysed the PCR reads using MiXCR and keeps one entry per CDR3 protein. In the table there are roughly 600,000 distinct CDR3 sequences, about 40% of which are singletons. Study-wide findings and caveats: Significantly lower normalized Chao1 diversity was seen in multiple sclerosis patients than in controls.

As concerns this clonotype: Antigen: not known.

This receptor was taken from a girl between 5 and 17 years old with multiple sclerosis. Specimen: blood.

The CDR3 coding sequence is TGTGCCAGCACTGCCCTTCGGGGTTTACTGTACTTC. It translates to CASTALRGLLYF. This rearrangement joins TRBV6-5 to TRBJ2-7, with a tentative D call TRBD2 (5 bases). Germline V gene data show CDR1 as MNHEY and CDR2 as SVGAGI. This CDR3 is 12 amino acids long. V shed 7 bases and J shed 12 bases, with 19 bases lying between them.